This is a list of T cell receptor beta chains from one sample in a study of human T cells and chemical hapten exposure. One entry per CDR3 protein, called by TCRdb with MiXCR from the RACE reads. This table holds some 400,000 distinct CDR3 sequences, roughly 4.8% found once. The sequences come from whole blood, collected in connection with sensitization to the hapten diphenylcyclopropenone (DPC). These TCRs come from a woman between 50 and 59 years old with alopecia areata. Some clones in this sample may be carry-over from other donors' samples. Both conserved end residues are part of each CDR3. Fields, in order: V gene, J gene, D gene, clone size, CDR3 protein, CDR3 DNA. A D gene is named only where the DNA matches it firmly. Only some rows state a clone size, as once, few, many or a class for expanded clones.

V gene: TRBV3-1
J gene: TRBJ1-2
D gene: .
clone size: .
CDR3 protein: CASSHDAPTSGGAYGYTF
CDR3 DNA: TGTGCCAGCAGCCACGACGCCCCTACTAGCGGGGGGGCTTATGGCTACACCTTC

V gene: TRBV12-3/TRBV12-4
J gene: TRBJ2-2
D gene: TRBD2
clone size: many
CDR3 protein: CASSLRTRKTGELFF
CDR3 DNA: TGTGCCAGCAGTTTGAGGACTAGGAAGACCGGGGAGCTGTTTTTT

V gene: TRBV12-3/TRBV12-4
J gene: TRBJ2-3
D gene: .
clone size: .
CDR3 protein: CASSTRGAGTQYF
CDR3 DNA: TGTGCCAGCAGTACCCGAGGAGCGGGTACGCAGTATTTT

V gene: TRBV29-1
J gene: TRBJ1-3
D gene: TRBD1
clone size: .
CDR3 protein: CSALDRDRVSGNTIYF
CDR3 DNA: TGCAGCGCTTTGGATCGGGACAGGGTCTCTGGAAACACCATATATTTT

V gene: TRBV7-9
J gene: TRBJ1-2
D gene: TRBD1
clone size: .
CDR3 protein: CASSLPISGTGVDYGYTF
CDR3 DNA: TGTGCCAGCAGCTTACCGATCTCCGGGACAGGGGTTGACTATGGCTACACCTTC

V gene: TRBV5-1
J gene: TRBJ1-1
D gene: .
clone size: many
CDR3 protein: CASSSRGWNTEAFF
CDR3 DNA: TGCGCCAGCAGCTCCCGTGGGTGGAACACTGAAGCTTTCTTT

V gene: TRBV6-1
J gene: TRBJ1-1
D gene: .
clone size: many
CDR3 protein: CASKGSGLRNTEAFF
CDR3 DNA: TGTGCCAGCAAGGGGAGCGGGCTTCGTAACACTGAAGCTTTCTTT

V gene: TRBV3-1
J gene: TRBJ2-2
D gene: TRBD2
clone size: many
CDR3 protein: CASSPLGGAAGELFF
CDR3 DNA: TGTGCCAGCAGCCCCCTCGGGGGGGCGGCCGGGGAGCTGTTTTTT

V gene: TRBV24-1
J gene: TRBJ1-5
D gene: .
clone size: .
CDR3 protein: CATSDLNNQPQHF
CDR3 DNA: TGTGCCACCAGTGATTTAAATAATCAGCCCCAGCATTTT

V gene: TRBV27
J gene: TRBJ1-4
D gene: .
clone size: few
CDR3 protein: CASSLSAGWGEKLFF
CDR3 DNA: TGTGCCAGCAGTTTATCCGCCGGTTGGGGTGAAAAACTGTTTTTT

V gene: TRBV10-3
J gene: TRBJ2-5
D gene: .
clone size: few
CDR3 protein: CAISRDPQETQYF
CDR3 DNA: TGTGCCATCAGCCGGGACCCCCAAGAGACCCAGTACTTC

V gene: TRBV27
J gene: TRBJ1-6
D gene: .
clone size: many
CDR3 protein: CASSPPSRLDNSPLHF
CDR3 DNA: TGTGCCAGCAGTCCGCCGTCACGGCTGGATAATTCACCCCTCCACTTT

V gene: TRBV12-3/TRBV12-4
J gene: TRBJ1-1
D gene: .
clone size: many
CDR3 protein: CASSFLTGPKTEAFF
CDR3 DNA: TGTGCCAGCAGTTTTCTGACAGGACCAAAAACTGAAGCTTTCTTT

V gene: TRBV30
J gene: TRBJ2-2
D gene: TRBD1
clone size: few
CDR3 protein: CAGDRAAGELFF
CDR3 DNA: TGTGCCGGGGACAGGGCGGCCGGGGAGCTGTTTTTT

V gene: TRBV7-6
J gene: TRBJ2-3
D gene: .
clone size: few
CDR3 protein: CASSASWGVEDTQYF
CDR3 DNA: TGTGCCAGCAGCGCCAGCTGGGGGGTGGAGGATACGCAGTATTTT

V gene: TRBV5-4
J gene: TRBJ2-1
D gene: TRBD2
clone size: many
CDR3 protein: CASSLDSGGALEQFF
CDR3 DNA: TGTGCCAGCAGCTTGGATAGCGGGGGGGCATTGGAGCAGTTCTTC

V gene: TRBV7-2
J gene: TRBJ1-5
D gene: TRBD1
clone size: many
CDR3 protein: CASSLQGEAGQPQHF
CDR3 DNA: TGTGCCAGCAGCTTACAGGGGGAGGCAGGACAGCCCCAGCATTTT

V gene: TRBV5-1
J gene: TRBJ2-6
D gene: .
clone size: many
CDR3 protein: CASSLGTGANVLTF
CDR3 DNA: TGCGCCAGCAGCTTGGGAACAGGGGCCAACGTCCTGACTTTC

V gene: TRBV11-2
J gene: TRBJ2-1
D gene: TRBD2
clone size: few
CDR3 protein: CASSLVLAGGRQFF
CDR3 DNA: TGTGCCAGCAGCTTAGTACTAGCGGGTGGTAGGCAGTTCTTC

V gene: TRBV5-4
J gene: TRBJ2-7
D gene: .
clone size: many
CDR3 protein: CASSPSGGGSYEQYF
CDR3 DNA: TGTGCCAGCAGCCCGTCCGGGGGCGGGTCCTACGAGCAGTACTTC

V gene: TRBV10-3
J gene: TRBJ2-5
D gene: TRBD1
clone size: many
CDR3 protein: CAISESQNRGPETQYF
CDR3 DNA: TGTGCCATCAGTGAGTCTCAAAACAGGGGGCCGGAGACCCAGTACTTC

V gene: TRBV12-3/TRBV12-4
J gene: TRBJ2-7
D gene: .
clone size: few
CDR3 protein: CASSPQVEQYF
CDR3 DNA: TGTGCCAGCAGCCCCCAGGTCGAGCAGTACTTC

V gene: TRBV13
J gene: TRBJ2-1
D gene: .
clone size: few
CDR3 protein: CASSTGGALGNEQFF
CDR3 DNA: TGTGCCAGCAGCACTGGCGGGGCCCTGGGGAATGAGCAGTTCTTC

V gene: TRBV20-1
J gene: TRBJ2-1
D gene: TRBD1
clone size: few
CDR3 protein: CSANRGRNEQFF
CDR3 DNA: TGCAGTGCCAACAGGGGTCGGAATGAGCAGTTCTTC

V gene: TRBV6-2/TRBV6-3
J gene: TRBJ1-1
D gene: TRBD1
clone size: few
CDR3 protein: CASSYLDRANTEAFF
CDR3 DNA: TGTGCCAGCAGTTACCTGGACAGGGCCAACACTGAAGCTTTCTTT

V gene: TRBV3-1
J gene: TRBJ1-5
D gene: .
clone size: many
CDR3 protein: CASSQVFGGQPQHF
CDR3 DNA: TGTGCCAGCAGCCAAGTGTTCGGGGGTCAGCCCCAGCATTTT

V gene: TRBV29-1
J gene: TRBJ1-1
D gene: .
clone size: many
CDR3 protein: CSVAQGKNTEAFF
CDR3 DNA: TGCAGCGTTGCCCAGGGAAAGAACACTGAAGCTTTCTTT

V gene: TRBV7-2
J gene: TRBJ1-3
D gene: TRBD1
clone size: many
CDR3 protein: CASSLRQGEGGNTIYF
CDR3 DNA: TGTGCCAGCAGCTTACGACAGGGGGAAGGTGGAAACACCATATATTTT

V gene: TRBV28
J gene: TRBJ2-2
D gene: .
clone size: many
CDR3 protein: CASSLSNTGELFF
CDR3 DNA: TGTGCCAGCAGCCTAAGCAACACCGGGGAGCTGTTTTTT

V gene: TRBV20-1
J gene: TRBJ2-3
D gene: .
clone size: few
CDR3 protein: CSATKQGRTDTQYF
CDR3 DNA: TGCAGTGCTACCAAGCAGGGACGCACAGATACGCAGTATTTT